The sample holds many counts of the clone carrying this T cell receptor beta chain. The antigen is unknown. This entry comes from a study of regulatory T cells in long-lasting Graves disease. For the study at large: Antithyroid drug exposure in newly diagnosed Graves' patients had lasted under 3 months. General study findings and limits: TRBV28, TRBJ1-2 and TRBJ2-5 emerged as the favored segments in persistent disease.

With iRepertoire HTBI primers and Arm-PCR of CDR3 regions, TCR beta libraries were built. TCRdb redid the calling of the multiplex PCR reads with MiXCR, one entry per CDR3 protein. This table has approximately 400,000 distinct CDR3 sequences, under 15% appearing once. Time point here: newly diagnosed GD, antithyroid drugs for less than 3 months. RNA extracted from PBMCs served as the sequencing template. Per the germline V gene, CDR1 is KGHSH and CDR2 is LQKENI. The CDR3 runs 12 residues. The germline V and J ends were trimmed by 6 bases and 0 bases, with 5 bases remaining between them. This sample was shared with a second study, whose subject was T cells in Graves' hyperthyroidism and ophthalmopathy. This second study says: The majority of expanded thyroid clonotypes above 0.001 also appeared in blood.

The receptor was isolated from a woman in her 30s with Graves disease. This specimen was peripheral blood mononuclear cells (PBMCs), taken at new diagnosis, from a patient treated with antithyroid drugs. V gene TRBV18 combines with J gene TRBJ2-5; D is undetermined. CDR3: CASSTDQETQYF. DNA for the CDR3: TGTGCCAGCTCTACGGACCAAGAGACCCAGTACTTC.